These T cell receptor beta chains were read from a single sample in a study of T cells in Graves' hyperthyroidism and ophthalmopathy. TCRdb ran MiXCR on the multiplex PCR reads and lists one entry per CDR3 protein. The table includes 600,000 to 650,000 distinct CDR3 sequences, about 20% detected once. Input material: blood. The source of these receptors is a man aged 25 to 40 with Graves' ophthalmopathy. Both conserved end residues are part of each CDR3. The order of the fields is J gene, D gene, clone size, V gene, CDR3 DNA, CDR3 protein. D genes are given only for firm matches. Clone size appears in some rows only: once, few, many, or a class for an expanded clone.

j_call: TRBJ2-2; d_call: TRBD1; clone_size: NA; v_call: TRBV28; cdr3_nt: TGTGCCAGCAGGAAACCGGGACAGGGGGCGGGCACCGGGGAGCTGTTTTTT; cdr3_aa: CASRKPGQGAGTGELFF
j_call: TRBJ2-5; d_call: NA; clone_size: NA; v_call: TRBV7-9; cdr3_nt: TGTGCCAGCAGCAGTAGTCGGTTGAAACAAGAGACCCAGTACTTC; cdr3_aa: CASSSSRLKQETQYF
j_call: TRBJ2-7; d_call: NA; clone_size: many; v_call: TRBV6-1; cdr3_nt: TGTGCCAGCAGCCACGATTCCTACGAGCAGTACTTC; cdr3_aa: CASSHDSYEQYF
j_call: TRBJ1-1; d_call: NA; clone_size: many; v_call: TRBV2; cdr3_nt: TGTGCCAGCAGTGCTTGGAATATGAACACTGAAGCTTTCTTT; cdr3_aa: CASSAWNMNTEAFF
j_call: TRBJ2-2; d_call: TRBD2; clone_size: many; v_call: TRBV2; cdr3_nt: TGTGCCAGCCTAGCGGGAGCGTACACCGGGGAGCTGTTTTTT; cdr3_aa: CASLAGAYTGELFF
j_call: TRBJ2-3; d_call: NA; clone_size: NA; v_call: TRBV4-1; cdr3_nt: TGCGCCAGCAGCAAAGGGGGGGGGAGCACAGATACGCAGTATTTT; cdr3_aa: CASSKGGGSTDTQYF
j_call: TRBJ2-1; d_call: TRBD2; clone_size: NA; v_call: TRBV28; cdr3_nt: TGTGCCAGCACCTTGACTAGCGGGAGTTTCAATGAGCAGTTCTTC; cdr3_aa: CASTLTSGSFNEQFF
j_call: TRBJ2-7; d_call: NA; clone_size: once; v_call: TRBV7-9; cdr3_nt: TGTGCCAGCAGCTTTAAGTCCTACGAGCAGTACTTC; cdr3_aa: CASSFKSYEQYF
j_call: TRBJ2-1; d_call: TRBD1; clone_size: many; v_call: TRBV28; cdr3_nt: TGTGCCAGCAGTCGGGCCCAGGGGGCTGATGAGCAGTTCTTC; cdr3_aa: CASSRAQGADEQFF
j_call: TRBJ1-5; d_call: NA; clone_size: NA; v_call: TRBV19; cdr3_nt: TGTGCCAGTAGGGCTGGCCCAACCTACAATCAGCCCCAGCATTTT; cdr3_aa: CASRAGPTYNQPQHF
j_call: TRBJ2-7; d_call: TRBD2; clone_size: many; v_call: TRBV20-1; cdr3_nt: TGCAGTGCTAGAGATCTCGGGACTAGTGGTCTTGACGAGCAGTACTTC; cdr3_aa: CSARDLGTSGLDEQYF
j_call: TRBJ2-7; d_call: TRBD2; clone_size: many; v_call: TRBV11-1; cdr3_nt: TGTGCCAGCAGCTTGTCCGGGACTAGCGGAGCCTACGAGCAGTACTTC; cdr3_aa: CASSLSGTSGAYEQYF
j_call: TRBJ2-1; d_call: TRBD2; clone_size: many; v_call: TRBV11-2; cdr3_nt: TGTGCCAGCAGCTTACTAGCGGGAGTTCGGTATGAGCAGTTCTTC; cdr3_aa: CASSLLAGVRYEQFF
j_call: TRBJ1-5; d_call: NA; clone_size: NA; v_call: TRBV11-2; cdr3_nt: TGTGCCAGCAGCTTAGGGGGATCCCCAATCGATCAGCCCCAGCATTTT; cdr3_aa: CASSLGGSPIDQPQHF
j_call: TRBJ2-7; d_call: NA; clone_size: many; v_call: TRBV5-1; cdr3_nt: TGCGCCAGCAGCTTGGTGCAGGCCCACGAGCAGTACTTC; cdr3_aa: CASSLVQAHEQYF
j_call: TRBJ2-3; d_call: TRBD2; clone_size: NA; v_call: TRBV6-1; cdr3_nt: TGTGCCAGCAGTCAGACCGGGACTAGCGGCACAGATACGCAGTATTTT; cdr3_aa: CASSQTGTSGTDTQYF
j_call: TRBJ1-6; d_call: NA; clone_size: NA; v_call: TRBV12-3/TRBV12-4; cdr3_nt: TGTGCCAGCGGTGGGAATTATAATTCACCCCTCCACTTT; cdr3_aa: CASGGNYNSPLHF
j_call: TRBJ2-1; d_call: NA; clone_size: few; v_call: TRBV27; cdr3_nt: TGTGCCAGCAGTTTATTGGGCAGGTCCCACAATGAGCAGTTCTTC; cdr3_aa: CASSLLGRSHNEQFF
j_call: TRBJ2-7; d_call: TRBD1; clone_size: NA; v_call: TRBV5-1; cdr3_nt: TGCGCCAGCAGCCTGGATCCGACAGGGGGATTCTACGAGCAGTACTTC; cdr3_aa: CASSLDPTGGFYEQYF
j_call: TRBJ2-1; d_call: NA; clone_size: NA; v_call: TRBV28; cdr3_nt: TGTGCCAGCAGTTCCTCATGGCAGACGGGTGTTGAGCAGTTCTTC; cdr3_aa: CASSSSWQTGVEQFF
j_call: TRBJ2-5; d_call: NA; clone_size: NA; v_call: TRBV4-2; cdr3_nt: TGTGCCAGCAGCCAAGATCTAGCGGAGATAGGGGGTGAGACCCAGTACTTC; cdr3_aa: CASSQDLAEIGGETQYF
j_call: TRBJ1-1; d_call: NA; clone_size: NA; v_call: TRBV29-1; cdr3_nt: TGCAGCGTTGAAGATGGGGGTAACACTGAAGCTTTCTTT; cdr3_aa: CSVEDGGNTEAFF